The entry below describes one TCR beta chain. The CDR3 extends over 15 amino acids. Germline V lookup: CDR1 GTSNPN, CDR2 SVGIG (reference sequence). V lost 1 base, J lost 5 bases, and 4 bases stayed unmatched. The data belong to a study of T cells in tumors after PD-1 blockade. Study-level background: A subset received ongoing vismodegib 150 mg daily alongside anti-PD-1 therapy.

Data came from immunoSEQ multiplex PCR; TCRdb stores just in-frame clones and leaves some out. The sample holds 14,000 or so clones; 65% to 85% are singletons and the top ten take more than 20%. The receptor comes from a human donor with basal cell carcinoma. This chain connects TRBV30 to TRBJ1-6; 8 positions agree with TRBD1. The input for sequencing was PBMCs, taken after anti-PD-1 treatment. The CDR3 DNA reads TGTGCCTGGAGTGGACGGGGACAGGATAATTCACCCCTCCACTTT. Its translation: CAWSGRGQDNSPLHF.